This is a list of T cell receptor beta chains from one sample in a study of post-analysis software for immune sequencing data. Using its own MiXCR run on the PCR reads, TCRdb lists one record per CDR3 protein. Of 400,000 to 500,000 distinct CDR3 sequences in the sample, approximately 39% were seen once. The sequenced sample was blood. These receptors originate from a girl aged 2-15 years with multiple sclerosis. CDR3s include the opening cysteine and the closing phenylalanine or tryptophan. A D gene is named only where the DNA matches it firmly. For some rows the clone size is stated as once, few or many, or as a class when expanded; others skip it.

V	J	D	size	CDR3	DNA
TRBV29-1	TRBJ2-3	-	-	CSVEKTGGVFGGTQYF	TGCAGCGTGGAAAAAACAGGGGGGGTCTTTGGAGGTACGCAGTATTTT
TRBV20-1	TRBJ2-1	TRBD2	few	CSARGGIAPSYNEQFF	TGCAGTGCTAGGGGAGGGATTGCCCCGAGCTACAATGAGCAGTTCTTC
TRBV20-1	TRBJ2-1	-	-	CSARDPLDFQDEQFF	TGCAGTGCTAGAGATCCACTTGACTTCCAAGATGAGCAGTTCTTC
TRBV6-4	TRBJ2-1	-	many	CASSDGISAPYNEQFF	TGTGCCAGCAGTGACGGGATCAGTGCTCCTTACAATGAGCAGTTCTTC
TRBV11-2	TRBJ1-2	-	-	CASSPRYGYTF	TGTGCCAGCAGCCCCAGATATGGCTACACCTTC
TRBV6-5	TRBJ2-7	TRBD1	-	CASSSPFKGQGGEQYF	TGTGCCAGCAGTTCTCCCTTCAAAGGACAGGGAGGCGAGCAGTACTTC
TRBV18	TRBJ1-4	-	-	CASSRTNTGLQNEKLFF	TGTGCCAGCTCACGCACGAATACGGGACTGCAGAATGAAAAACTGTTTTTT
TRBV4-1	TRBJ2-5	TRBD1	-	CASSQEGQGAETQYF	TGCGCCAGCAGCCAGGAGGGACAGGGGGCAGAGACCCAGTACTTC
TRBV20-1	TRBJ2-1	-	-	CSARDHVRNEQFF	TGCAGTGCTAGAGATCATGTCAGAAATGAGCAGTTCTTC
TRBV20-1	TRBJ1-4	-	-	CSAIRDLGIEKLFF	TGCAGTGCGATCCGGGACCTGGGCATTGAAAAACTGTTTTTT